The 9 T cell receptor beta chains below come from one sample, sequenced in a study of T cells in Graves' hyperthyroidism and ophthalmopathy. Using RNA transcripts as the source, TCR beta CDR3 regions were amplified. In the first-round RT-PCR of the TCR CDR3, the HTBI primer set was used. TCRdb analysed the multiplex PCR reads with MiXCR anew, one entry per CDR3 protein. The sample holds approximately 700,000 distinct CDR3 sequences; about 16% are singletons and the top ten take around 8%. The specimen was blood. These receptors all come from a man between 18 and 29 years old with Graves' hyperthyroidism.

The chain recombines TRBV20-1 with TRBJ2-1, with 9 bases identical to TRBD1. CDR1 is DFQATT and CDR2 is SNEGSKA in the germline V gene (reference sequence). V trimming: 5 bases; J trimming: 15 bases; junction bases outside the gene matches: 17. The CDR3 runs to 14 residues. The CDR3 reads CSAPDLNRGPDLFF. CDR3 bases: TGCAGTGCTCCTGATCTTAACAGGGGGCCGGATCTGTTCTTC.

Ten or more counts support this clonotype. The rearrangement links TRBV20-1 to TRBJ2-5, with a tentative D call TRBD2 (5 bases). Germline V CDR1 and CDR2: DFQATT, SNEGSKA (reference sequence). The CDR3 totals 13 residues. Trimming left V 7 bases short and J 3 bases short, with 15 bases between. CDR3: CSVGGHHKETQYF. CDR3 sequence (DNA): TGCAGTGTTGGAGGTCACCACAAAGAGACCCAGTACTTC.

This clonotype was found many times. This chain links TRBV11-2 with TRBJ2-2, with TRBD2 as a possible D gene (6 bases). The V and J ends lost 1 base and 5 bases respectively, with 14 bases between them. Germline values: CDR1 SGHAT, CDR2 FQNNGV. This CDR3 contains 16 residues. In nucleotides, the CDR3 is TGTGCCAGCAGCTTAGGGGTAGCGGCACATACCGGGGAGCTGTTTTTT. This encodes CASSLGVAAHTGELFF. Using reference TRBV11-2 and TRBJ2-2 for the parts outside the CDR3, the full variable domain is EAGVAQSPRYKIIEKRQSVAFWCNPISGHATLYWYQQILGQGPKLLIQFQNNGVVDDSQLPKDRFSAERLKGVDSTLKIQPAKLEDSAVYLCASSLGVAAHTGELFFGEGSRLTVL.

The rearrangement joins TRBV7-2 to TRBJ2-3; possibly TRBD1 for D (6 bases). Germline V gene lookup returns CDR1 SGHTA and CDR2 FQGNSA. This CDR3 is 14 amino acids long. V lost 5 bases and J lost 6, with 15 bases in between. The chain's CDR3 is CASSAYQGGDTQYF. CDR3 DNA sequence: TGTGCCAGCAGCGCGTATCAAGGGGGTGATACGCAGTATTTT.

This clonotype showed up many times. The genes are TRBV11-2 and TRBJ2-1; D is perhaps TRBD2 (5 bases). With 0 bases removed from V and 2 bases from J, the gap between germline ends came to 8 bases. This CDR3 contains 15 residues. Germline loops: CDR1 SGHAT, CDR2 FQNNGV. The CDR3 DNA sequence: TGTGCCAGCAGCTTAGATCGGGGTGCCTACAATGAGCAGTTCTTC. This translates into CASSLDRGAYNEQFF.

This clonotype occurred many times. CDR3 in DNA: TGTGCCATCAGTGAGTCGAGGGATGCCGGGGAGCTGTTTTTT. Translation gives CAISESRDAGELFF. The chain joins TRBV10-3 to TRBJ2-2; maybe TRBD2 (5 bases). CDR1 and CDR2 from the germline V gene are ENHRY and SYGVKD. V was shortened by 0 bases and J by 6 bases, with 8 bases between the two germline ends. CDR3 size: 14 residues.

This clonotype was picked up a small number of times. The rearrangement joins TRBV4-1 to TRBJ2-7, with 7 bases aligning to TRBD1. J lost 3 bases, V lost 4 bases, and 12 bases had no gene match. Germline loops: CDR1 MGHRA, CDR2 YSYEKL. The CDR3 sequence is 16 residues long. The CDR3 nucleotides are TGCGCCAGCAGCCGCCTCACAGGGGTCGTTTACTACGAGCAGTACTTC. Amino acids: CASSRLTGVVYYEQYF.

This rearrangement joins TRBV3-1 to TRBJ1-1; D is undetermined. The germline V and J ends were trimmed by 2 bases and 4 bases, with 17 bases remaining between them. The CDR3 is 16 residues long. The germline gives CDR1 LGHDT, CDR2 YNNKEL (reference sequence). CDR3 amino acids: CASSQYETTTATEAFF. The DNA for the CDR3 is TGTGCCAGCAGCCAATACGAGACTACCACCGCCACTGAAGCTTTCTTT.

The CDR3 is CAISEADRTGTEAFF. CDR3 sequence (DNA): TGTGCCATCAGTGAAGCTGACCGGACAGGCACTGAAGCTTTCTTT. The chain combines TRBV10-3 with TRBJ1-1; 7 bases agree with TRBD1. V gave up 3 bases and J gave up 4 bases; unmatched junction bases: 8. CDR3 length: 15 amino acids. Germline V CDR1 and CDR2: ENHRY, SYGVKD.